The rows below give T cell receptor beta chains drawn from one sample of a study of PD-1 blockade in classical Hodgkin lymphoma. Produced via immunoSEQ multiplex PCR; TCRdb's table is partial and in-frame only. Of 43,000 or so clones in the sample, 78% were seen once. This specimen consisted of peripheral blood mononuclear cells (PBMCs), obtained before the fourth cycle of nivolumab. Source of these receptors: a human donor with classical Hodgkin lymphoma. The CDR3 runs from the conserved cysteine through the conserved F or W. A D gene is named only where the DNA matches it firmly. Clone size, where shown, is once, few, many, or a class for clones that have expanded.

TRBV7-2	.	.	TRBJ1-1	CASSFTELNTEAFF	TGTGCCAGCAGCTTTACAGAGTTGAACACTGAAGCTTTCTTT
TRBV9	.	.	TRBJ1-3	CASSVAAAGYGNTIYF	TGTGCCAGCAGCGTAGCTGCAGCCGGATATGGAAACACCATATATTTT
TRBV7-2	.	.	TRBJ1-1	CASSLVGLGEAFF	TGTGCCAGCAGCTTAGTCGGGTTAGGTGAAGCTTTCTTT
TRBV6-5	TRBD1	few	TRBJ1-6	CASRGGGTGISPLHF	TGTGCCAGCAGGGGTGGAGGGACAGGGATATCACCCCTCCACTTT
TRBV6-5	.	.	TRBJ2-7	CASSFTGLGTYEQYF	TGTGCCAGCAGTTTTACAGGGTTAGGCACCTACGAGCAGTACTTC
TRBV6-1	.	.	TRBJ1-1	CASSRTDTEAFF	TGTGCCAGCAGCCGGACAGACACTGAAGCTTTCTTT
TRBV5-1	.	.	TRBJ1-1	CASSYGGTRITEAFF	TGCGCCAGCAGCTATGGGGGTACCAGGATCACTGAAGCTTTCTTT
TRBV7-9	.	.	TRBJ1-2	CASSPPQYGYTF	TGTGCCAGCAGCCCGCCGCAGTATGGCTACACCTTC
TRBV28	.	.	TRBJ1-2	CASSLESFGYTF	TGTGCCAGCAGTTTGGAATCCTTTGGCTACACCTTC
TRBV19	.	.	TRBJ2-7	CASSFSGTNLYEQYF	TGTGCCAGTAGTTTCTCCGGGACAAATCTTTACGAGCAGTACTTC
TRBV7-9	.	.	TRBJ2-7	CASRQGVSYEQYF	TGTGCCAGCAGACAGGGAGTATCCTACGAGCAGTACTTC
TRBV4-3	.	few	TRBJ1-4	CASSQDLPPGTANEKLFF	TGCGCCAGCAGCCAAGACCTACCCCCTGGGACGGCGAATGAAAAACTGTTTTTT
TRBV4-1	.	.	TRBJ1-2	CASSYEQLLGGYTF	TGCGCCAGCAGCTATGAGCAACTGTTGGGGGGCTACACCTTC
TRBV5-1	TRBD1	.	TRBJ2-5	CASSPGQSMVVQYF	TGCGCCAGCTCACCGGGACAGTCGATGGTGGTGCAGTACTTC
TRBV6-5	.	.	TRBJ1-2	CASTEGEYYTF	TGTGCCAGCACAGAAGGCGAGTACTACACCTTC
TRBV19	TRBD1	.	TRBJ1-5	CASSITGDPDQPQHF	TGTGCCAGTAGTATCACAGGGGACCCTGATCAGCCCCAGCATTTT
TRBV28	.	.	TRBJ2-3	CASSSDPSTDTQYF	TGTGCCAGCAGTTCTGACCCTAGCACAGATACGCAGTATTTT
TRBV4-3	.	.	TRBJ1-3	CASSQDSQGLGGTIYF	TGCGCCAGCAGCCAAGATTCACAAGGACTCGGGGGCACCATATATTTT
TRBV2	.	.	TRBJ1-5	CASSRDSNQPQHF	TGTGCCAGCAGCCGGGACAGCAATCAGCCCCAGCATTTT
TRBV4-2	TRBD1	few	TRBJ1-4	CASSQGQGEGEKLFF	TGTGCCAGCAGCCAAGGGCAGGGGGAAGGTGAAAAACTGTTTTTT
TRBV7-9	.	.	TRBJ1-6	CASSLGPESPLHF	TGTGCCAGCAGCTTAGGTCCGGAATCACCCCTCCACTTT
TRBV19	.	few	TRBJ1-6	CASSSGSPLHF	TGTGCCAGTAGTAGTGGCTCACCCCTCCACTTT
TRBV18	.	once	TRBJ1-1	CASSSSGANTEAFF	TGTGCCAGCTCATCAAGTGGAGCGAACACTGAAGCTTTCTTT
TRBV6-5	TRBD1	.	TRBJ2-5	CASMATGLGETQYF	TGTGCCAGTATGGCGACAGGGCTTGGGGAGACCCAGTACTTC
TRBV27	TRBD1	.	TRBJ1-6	CASSSPGTAYSPLHF	TGTGCCAGCAGTTCCCCCGGGACAGCTTATTCACCCCTCCACTTT
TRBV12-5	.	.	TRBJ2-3	CASGPQGQYADTQYF	TGTGCTAGTGGTCCCCAAGGACAGTACGCAGATACGCAGTATTTT
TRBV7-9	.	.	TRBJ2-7	CASSLQANTYTYEQYF	TGTGCCAGCAGCTTACAGGCCAACACCTATACCTACGAGCAGTACTTC
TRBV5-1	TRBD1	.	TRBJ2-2	CASSEQGAPNTGELFF	TGCGCCAGCAGCGAACAGGGGGCCCCCAACACCGGGGAGCTGTTTTTT
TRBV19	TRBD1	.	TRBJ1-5	CASRAGGRGLDQPQHF	TGTGCCAGTAGGGCCGGGGGCAGGGGGCTGGATCAGCCCCAGCATTTT
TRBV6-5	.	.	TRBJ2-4	CASSGGFGAKNIQYF	TGTGCCAGCAGTGGGGGTTTCGGAGCCAAAAACATTCAGTACTTC
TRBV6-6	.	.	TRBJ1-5	CASSPDVRGQPQHF	TGTGCCAGCAGTCCCGATGTCAGGGGACAGCCCCAGCATTTT
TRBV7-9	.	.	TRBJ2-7	CASSLAFGPGEQYF	TGTGCCAGCAGCTTGGCTTTCGGACCAGGCGAGCAGTACTTC
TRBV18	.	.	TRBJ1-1	CASSSQAQMNTEAFF	TGTGCCAGCTCATCCCAGGCTCAGATGAACACTGAAGCTTTCTTT
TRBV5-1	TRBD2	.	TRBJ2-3	CASSSGLAGGSDTQYF	TGCGCCAGCAGCTCTGGACTAGCGGGGGGTTCGGATACGCAGTATTTT
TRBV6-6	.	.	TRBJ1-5	CASSPRVGEPQHF	TGTGCCAGCAGCCCCAGGGTAGGGGAGCCCCAGCATTTT
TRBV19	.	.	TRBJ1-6	CASSIQNVGNSPLHF	TGTGCCAGTAGTATACAGAATGTCGGGAATTCACCCCTCCACTTT
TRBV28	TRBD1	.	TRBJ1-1	CASSLGTGLEAFF	TGTGCCAGCAGTTTAGGGACAGGCCTTGAAGCTTTCTTT
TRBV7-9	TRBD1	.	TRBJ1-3	CASSLSSGRGQSGNTIYF	TGTGCCAGCAGCTTATCTTCCGGCAGGGGGCAATCTGGAAACACCATATATTTT
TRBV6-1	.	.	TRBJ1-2	CASSSQEASGYTF	TGTGCCAGCAGTTCCCAAGAGGCCTCAGGCTACACCTTC
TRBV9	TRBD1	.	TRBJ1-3	CASSVGTGASGNTIYF	TGTGCCAGCAGCGTAGGGACAGGGGCCTCTGGAAACACCATATATTTT
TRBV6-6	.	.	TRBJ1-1	CASRSTGLWNTEAFF	TGTGCCAGCAGGTCAACAGGGCTCTGGAACACTGAAGCTTTCTTT
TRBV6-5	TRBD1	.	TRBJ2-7	CASSSLRTGLSYEQYF	TGTGCCAGCAGTTCCCTAAGGACAGGTCTCTCCTACGAGCAGTACTTC
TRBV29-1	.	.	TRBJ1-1	CSVEDRRAFAPEAFF	TGCAGCGTTGAAGATAGGAGGGCATTTGCCCCAGAAGCTTTCTTT
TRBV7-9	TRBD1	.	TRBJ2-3	CASSLTGTGTRDTQYF	TGTGCCAGCAGCCTCACCGGGACAGGGACAAGAGATACGCAGTATTTT
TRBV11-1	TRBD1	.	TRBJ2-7	CASSLPGTGAYEQYF	TGTGCCAGCAGCCTTCCCGGGACAGGAGCCTACGAGCAGTACTTC
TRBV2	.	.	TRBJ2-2	CALSEGSANTGELFF	TGTGCCCTATCGGAGGGGAGCGCGAACACCGGGGAGCTGTTTTTT
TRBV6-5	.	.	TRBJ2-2	CASRGTAGELFF	TGTGCCAGCAGGGGGACGGCCGGGGAGCTGTTTTTT
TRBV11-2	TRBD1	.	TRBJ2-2	CASSLTGGSTGELFF	TGTGCCAGCAGCTTAACAGGGGGTAGCACCGGGGAGCTGTTTTTT
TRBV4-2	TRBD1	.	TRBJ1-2	CASSEVGTGSPGYTF	TGTGCCAGCAGCGAAGTTGGGACAGGGTCCCCTGGCTACACCTTC
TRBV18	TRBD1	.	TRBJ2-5	CASSPEGAETQYF	TGTGCCAGCTCACCAGAGGGGGCTGAGACCCAGTACTTC
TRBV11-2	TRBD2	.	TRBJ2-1	CASSVEVAGGMFF	TGTGCCAGCAGCGTAGAAGTAGCGGGGGGGATGTTCTTC
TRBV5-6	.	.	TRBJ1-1	CASSPLTTGMNTEAFF	TGTGCCAGCAGCCCTCTCACGACAGGAATGAACACTGAAGCTTTCTTT
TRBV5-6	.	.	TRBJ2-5	CASSYTGPKETQYF	TGTGCCAGCAGCTATACCGGGCCTAAAGAGACCCAGTACTTC
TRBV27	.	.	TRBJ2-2	CASSITGLGELFF	TGTGCCAGCAGTATTACAGGGTTGGGGGAGCTGTTTTTT
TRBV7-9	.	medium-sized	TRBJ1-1	CASSPTDMNTEAFF	TGTGCCAGCAGCCCGACTGACATGAACACTGAAGCTTTCTTT
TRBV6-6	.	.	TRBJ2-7	CASSYSTLDRRQYF	TGTGCCAGCAGTTACTCGACGCTTGACAGGAGGCAGTACTTC
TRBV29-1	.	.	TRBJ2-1	CSVEGRVYNEQFF	TGCAGCGTTGAAGGAAGAGTCTACAATGAGCAGTTCTTC
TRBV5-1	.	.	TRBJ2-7	CASSLDQYEQYF	TGCGCCAGCAGCTTGGATCAGTACGAGCAGTACTTC
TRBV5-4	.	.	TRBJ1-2	CASSRLGKSLIDYGYTF	TGTGCCAGCAGCCGTCTCGGGAAGAGCCTAATTGACTATGGCTACACCTTC
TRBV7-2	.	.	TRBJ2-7	CASSLGGGSYEQYF	TGTGCCAGCAGCTTAGGAGGGGGCTCCTACGAGCAGTACTTC